This T cell receptor (beta chain) was identified during a study of T cell responses to AZD1222 COVID-19 vaccine. Both about-4-week and about-12-week second-dose recipients were combined. Study-wide results and limits: A rise in Spike-specific TCR breadth and depth followed two AZD1222 doses. Samples come after the peak T cell response, not at day 14. There were vaccine-associated CD4 TCRs across spike, dominant at 160-218 and 743-854.

Notes on this clone: Antigen specificity is unknown.

Using immunoSEQ multiplex PCR, the repertoire was profiled, and TCRdb retains in-frame clones only, with some absent. The profile covers almost 70,000 clones, with approximately 87% appearing a single time and nearly 25% taken by the ten largest. This sample comprised peripheral blood, obtained 28 days after the second AZD1222 dose. This clonotype was sampled from an adult who received the AZD1222 COVID-19 vaccine.

The CDR3 protein is CASSAGQGRETQYF. Here the CDR3 DNA reads TGCGCCAGCAGCGCGGGACAGGGGAGAGAGACCCAGTACTTC. The chain has TRBV5-1 and TRBJ2-5; 10 bases are shared with TRBD1. CDR3 length: 14 amino acids. From germline, CDR1 is SGHRS and CDR2 YFSETQ. V lost 4 bases and J lost 4; bases outside the gene matches: 4.